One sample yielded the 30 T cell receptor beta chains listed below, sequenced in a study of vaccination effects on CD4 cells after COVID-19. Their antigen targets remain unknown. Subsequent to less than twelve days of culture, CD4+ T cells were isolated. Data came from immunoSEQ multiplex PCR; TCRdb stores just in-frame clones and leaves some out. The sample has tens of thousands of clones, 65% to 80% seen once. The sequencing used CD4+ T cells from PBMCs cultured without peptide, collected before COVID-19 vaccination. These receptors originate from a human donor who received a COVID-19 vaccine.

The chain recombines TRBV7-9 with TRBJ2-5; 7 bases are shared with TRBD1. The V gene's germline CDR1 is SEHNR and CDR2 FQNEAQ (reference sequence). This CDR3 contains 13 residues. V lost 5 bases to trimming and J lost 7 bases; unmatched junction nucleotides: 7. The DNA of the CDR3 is TGTGCCAGCAGCCTTGGACAGGCCAGGACCCAGTACTTC. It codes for CASSLGQARTQYF.

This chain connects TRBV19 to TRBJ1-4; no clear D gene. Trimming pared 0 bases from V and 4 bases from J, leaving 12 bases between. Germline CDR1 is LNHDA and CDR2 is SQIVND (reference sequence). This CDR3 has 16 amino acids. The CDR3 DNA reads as TGTGCCAGTAGTATAGAAGGACGAGGCTTTAATGAAAAACTGTTTTTT. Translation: CASSIEGRGFNEKLFF.

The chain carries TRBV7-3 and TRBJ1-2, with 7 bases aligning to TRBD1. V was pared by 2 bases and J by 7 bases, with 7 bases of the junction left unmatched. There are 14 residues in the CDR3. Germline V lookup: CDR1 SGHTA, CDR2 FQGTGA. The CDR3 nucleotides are TGTGCCAGCAGCTTAGACGACAGGGTGGGTGGCTACACCTTC. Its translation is CASSLDDRVGGYTF.

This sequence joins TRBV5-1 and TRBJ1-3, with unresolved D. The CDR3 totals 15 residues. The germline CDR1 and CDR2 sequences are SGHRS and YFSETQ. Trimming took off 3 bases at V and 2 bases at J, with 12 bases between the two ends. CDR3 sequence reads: CASSSSPDPGNTIYF. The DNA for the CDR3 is TGCGCCAGCAGCTCCTCCCCGGATCCTGGAAACACCATATATTTT.

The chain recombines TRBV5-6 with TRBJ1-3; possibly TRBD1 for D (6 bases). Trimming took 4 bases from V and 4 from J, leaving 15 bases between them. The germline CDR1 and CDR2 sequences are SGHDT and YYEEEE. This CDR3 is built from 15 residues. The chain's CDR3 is CASSRGFGPGNTIYF. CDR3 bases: TGTGCCAGCAGCAGGGGGTTCGGGCCAGGAAACACCATATATTTT.

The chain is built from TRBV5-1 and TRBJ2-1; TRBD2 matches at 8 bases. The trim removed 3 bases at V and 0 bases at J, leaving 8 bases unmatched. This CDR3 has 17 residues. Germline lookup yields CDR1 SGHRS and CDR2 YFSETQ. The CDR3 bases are TGCGCCAGCAGCTCCCGGGGGGGGGTCAGCTCCTACAATGAGCAGTTCTTC. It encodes CASSSRGGVSSYNEQFF.

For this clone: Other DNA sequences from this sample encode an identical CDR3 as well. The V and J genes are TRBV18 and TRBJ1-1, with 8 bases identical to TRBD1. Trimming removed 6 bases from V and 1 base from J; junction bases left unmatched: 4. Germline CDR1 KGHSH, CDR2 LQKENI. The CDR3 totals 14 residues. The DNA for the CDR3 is TGTGCCAGCTCCCTTGGACAGGGGAACACTGAAGCTTTCTTT. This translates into CASSLGQGNTEAFF. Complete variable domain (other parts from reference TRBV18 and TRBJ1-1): NAGVMQNPRHLVRRRGQEARLRCSPMKGHSHVYWYRQLPEEGLKFMVYLQKENIIDESGMPKERFSAEFPKEGPSILRIQQVVRGDSAAYFCASSLGQGNTEAFFGQGTRLTVV.

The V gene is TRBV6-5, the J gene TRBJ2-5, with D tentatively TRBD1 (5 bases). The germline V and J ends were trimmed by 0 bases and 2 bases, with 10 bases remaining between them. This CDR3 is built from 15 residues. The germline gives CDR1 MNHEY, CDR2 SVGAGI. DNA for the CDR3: TGTGCCAGCAGTTACTCGCGGCAGGGACAAGAGACCCAGTACTTC. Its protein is CASSYSRQGQETQYF.

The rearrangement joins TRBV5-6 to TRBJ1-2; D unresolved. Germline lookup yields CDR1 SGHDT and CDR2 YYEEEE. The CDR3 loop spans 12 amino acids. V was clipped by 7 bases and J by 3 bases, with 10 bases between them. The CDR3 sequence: CASYSQDYGYTF. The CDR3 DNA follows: TGTGCCAGCTATAGCCAGGACTATGGCTACACCTTC.

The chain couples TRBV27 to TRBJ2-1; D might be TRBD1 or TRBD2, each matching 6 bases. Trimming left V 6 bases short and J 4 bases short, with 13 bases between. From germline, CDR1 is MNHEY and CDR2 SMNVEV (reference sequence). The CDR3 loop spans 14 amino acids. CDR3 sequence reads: CASRRGTLYNEQFF. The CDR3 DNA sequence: TGTGCCAGCAGACGCGGGACACTGTACAATGAGCAGTTCTTC.

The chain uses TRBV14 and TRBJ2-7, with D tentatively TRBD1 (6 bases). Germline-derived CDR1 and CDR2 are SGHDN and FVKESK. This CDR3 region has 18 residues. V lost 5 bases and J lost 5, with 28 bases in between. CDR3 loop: CASSTKGRQGTLEDEQYV. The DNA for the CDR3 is TGTGCCAGCAGCACTAAGGGGCGGCAGGGGACCTTGGAGGACGAGCAGTACGTC.

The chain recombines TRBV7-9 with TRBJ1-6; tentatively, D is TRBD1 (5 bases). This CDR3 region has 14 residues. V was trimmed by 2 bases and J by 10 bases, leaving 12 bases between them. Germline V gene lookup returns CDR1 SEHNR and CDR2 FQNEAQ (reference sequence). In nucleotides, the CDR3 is TGTGCCAGCAGCTTACTCAACGGGGACTCACCCCTCCACTTT. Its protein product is CASSLLNGDSPLHF. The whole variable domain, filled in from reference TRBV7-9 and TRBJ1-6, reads DTGVSQNPRHKITKRGQNVTFRCDPISEHNRLYWYRQTLGQGPEFLTYFQNEAQLEKSRLLSDRFSAERPKGSFSTLEIQRTEQGDSAMYLCASSLLNGDSPLHFGNGTRLTVT.

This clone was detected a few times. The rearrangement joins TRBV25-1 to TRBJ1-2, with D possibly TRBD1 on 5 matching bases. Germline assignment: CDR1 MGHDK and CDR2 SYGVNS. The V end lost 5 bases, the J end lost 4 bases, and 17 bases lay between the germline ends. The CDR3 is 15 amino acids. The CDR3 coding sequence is TGTGCCAGCAGTCCCGCCGGGACGGTAGTCTATGGCTACACCTTC. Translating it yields CASSPAGTVVYGYTF.

The CDR3 spells CASSPVDSGNTIYF. The CDR3, as DNA: TGTGCCAGCTCACCAGTAGATTCTGGAAACACCATATATTTT. The V and J genes are TRBV18 and TRBJ1-3; the D is unclear. From germline, CDR1 is KGHSH and CDR2 LQKENI. The CDR3 spans 14 residues. The germline V and J ends were trimmed by 2 bases and 1 base, with 6 bases remaining between them.

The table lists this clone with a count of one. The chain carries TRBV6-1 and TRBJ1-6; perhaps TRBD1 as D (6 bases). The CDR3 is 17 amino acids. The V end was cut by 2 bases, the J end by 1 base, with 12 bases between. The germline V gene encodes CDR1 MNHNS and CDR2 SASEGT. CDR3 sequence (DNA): TGTGCCAGCAGTGAATCACTAAGGGGGTCCTATAATTCACCCCTCCACTTT. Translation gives CASSESLRGSYNSPLHF.

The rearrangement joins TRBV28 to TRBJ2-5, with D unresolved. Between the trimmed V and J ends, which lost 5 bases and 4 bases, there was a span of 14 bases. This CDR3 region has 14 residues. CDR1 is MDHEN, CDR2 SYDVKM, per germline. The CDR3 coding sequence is TGTGCCAGCAGTCTACCCCCCATGGGAGAGACCCAGTACTTC. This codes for CASSLPPMGETQYF.

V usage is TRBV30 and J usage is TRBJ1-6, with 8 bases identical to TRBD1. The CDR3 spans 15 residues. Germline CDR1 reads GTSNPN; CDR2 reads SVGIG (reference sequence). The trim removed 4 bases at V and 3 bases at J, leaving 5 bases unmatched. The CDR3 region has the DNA TGTGCCTGGAAAGACAGGGGACTCTATAATTCACCCCTCCACTTT. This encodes CAWKDRGLYNSPLHF.

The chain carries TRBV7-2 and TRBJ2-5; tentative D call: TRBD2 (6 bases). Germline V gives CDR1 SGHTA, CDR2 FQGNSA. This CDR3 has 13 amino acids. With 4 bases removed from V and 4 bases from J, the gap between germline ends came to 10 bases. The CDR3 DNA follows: TGTGCCAGCAGCTACGGAGGGGCAGAGACCCAGTACTTC. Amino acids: CASSYGGAETQYF.

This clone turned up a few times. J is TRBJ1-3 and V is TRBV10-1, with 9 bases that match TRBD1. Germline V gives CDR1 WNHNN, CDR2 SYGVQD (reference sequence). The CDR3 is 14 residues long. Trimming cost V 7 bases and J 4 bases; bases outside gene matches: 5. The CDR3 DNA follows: TGCGCCAGCAAAGGGGACAGGGAAGGAAACACCATATATTTT. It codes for CASKGDREGNTIYF.

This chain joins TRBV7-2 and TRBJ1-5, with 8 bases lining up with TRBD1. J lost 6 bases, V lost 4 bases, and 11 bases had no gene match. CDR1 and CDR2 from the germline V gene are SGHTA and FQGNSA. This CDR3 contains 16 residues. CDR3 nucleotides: TGTGCCAGCAGCTCGGGGTCGGACAGGGCCAGTCAGCCCCAGCATTTT. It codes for CASSSGSDRASQPQHF. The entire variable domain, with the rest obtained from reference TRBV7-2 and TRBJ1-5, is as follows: GAGVSQSPSNKVTEKGKDVELRCDPISGHTALYWYRQSLGQGLEFLIYFQGNSAPDKSGLPSDRFSAERTGGSVSTLTIQRTQQEDSAVYLCASSSGSDRASQPQHFGDGTRLSIL.

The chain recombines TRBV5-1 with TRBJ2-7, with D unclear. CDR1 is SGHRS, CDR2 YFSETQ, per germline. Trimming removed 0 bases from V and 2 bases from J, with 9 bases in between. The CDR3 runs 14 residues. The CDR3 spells CASSLVPRTYEQYV. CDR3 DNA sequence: TGCGCCAGCAGCTTGGTTCCCCGTACCTACGAGCAGTACGTC.

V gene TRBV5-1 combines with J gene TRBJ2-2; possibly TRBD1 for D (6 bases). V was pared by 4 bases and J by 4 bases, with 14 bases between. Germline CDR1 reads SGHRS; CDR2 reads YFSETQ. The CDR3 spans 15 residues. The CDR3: CASSRDTGFTGELFF. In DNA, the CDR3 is TGCGCCAGCAGCCGAGACACAGGGTTCACCGGGGAGCTGTTTTTT. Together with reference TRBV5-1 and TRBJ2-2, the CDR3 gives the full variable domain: KAGVTQTPRYLIKTRGQQVTLSCSPISGHRSVSWYQQTPGQGLQFLFEYFSETQRNKGNFPGRFSGRQFSNSRSEMNVSTLELGDSALYLCASSRDTGFTGELFFGEGSRLTVL.

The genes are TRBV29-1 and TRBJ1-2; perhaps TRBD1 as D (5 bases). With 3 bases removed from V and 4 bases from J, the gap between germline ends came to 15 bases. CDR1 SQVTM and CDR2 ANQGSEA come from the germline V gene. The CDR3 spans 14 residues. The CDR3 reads CSVEDWGVSYGYTF. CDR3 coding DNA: TGCAGCGTTGAGGATTGGGGGGTGAGCTATGGCTACACCTTC.

This CDR3 is CASSEPIPLRGGAYEQYV. DNA for the CDR3: TGTGCCAGCAGTGAACCGATTCCCTTAAGGGGAGGTGCCTACGAGCAGTACGTC. This chain connects TRBV6-1 to TRBJ2-7, with a tentative D call TRBD2 (6 bases). V was shortened by 2 bases and J by 2 bases, with 22 bases between the two germline ends. From germline, CDR1 is MNHNS and CDR2 SASEGT. The CDR3 is made up of 18 amino acids.

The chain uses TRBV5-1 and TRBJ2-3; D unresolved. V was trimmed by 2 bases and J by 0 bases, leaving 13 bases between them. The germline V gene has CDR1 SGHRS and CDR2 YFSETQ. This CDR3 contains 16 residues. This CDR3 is CASSLGHSSSTDTQYF. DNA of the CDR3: TGCGCCAGCAGCTTAGGGCATTCCTCTAGCACAGATACGCAGTATTTT.

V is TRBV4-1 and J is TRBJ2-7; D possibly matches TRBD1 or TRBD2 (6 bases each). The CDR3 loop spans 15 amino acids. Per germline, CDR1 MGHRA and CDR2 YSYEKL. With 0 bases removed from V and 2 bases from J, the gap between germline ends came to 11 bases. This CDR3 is CASSQERGDPYEQYV. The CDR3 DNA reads TGCGCCAGCAGCCAAGAAAGGGGGGACCCCTACGAGCAGTACGTC.

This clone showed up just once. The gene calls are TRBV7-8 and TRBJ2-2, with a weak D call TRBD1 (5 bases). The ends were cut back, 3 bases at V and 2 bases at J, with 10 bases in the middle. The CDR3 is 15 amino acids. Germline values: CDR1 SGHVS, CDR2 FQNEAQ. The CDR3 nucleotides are TGTGCCAGCAGCTTTACCCAGGGCAACACCGGGGAGCTGTTTTTT. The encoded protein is CASSFTQGNTGELFF. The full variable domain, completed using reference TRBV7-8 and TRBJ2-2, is GAGVSQSPRYKVAKRGQDVALRCDPISGHVSLFWYQQALGQGPEFLTYFQNEAQLDKSGLPSDRFFAERPEGSVSTLKIQRTQQEDSAVYLCASSFTQGNTGELFFGEGSRLTVL.

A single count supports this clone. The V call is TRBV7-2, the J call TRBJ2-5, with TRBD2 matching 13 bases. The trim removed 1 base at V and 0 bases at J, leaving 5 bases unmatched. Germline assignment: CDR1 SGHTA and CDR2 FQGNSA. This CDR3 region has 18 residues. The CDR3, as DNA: TGTGCCAGCAGCTTAGGGACTAGCGGGGGAACGTACCAAGAGACCCAGTACTTC. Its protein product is CASSLGTSGGTYQETQYF.

The CDR3 DNA reads as TGCGCCAGCAGCCGAACGGACAGGTTAAGGTCGGGCAATGGCTACACCTTC. Encoded protein: CASSRTDRLRSGNGYTF. The chain has TRBV4-3 and TRBJ1-2; 7 positions agree with TRBD1. There are 17 residues in the CDR3. Trimming removed 4 bases from V and 6 bases from J; junction bases left unmatched: 17. Germline CDR1 is LGHNA and CDR2 is YSLEER.

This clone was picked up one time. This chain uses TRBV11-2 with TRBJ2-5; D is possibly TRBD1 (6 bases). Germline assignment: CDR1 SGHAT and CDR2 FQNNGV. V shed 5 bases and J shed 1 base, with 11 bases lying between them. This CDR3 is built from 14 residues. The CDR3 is CASSRTDLQETQYF. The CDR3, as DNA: TGTGCCAGCAGCCGGACAGATCTCCAAGAGACCCAGTACTTC.